This TCR beta chain was retrieved from a study of blood T cell repertoires in COVID-19. Seattle cases were enrolled at active infection and followed longitudinally. A note on this clone: Other DNA sequences in this specimen translate into the identical CDR3.

TCRdb's copy holds only in-frame clones and misses some; the assay was immunoSEQ multiplex PCR. The table lists about 250,000 clones, nearly 90% of them singletons, with 2.1% in the top ten. With 2 bases removed from V and 2 bases from J, the gap between germline ends came to 9 bases. Germline values: CDR1 SGHRS, CDR2 YFSETQ. The CDR3 totals 14 residues. The gene calls are TRBV5-1 and TRBJ2-3; a possible D gene is TRBD1 (6 bases). The material sequenced was peripheral blood. The TCR was taken from a woman aged 55-70 years with COVID-19, enrolled during active disease. CDR3 coding DNA: TGCGCCAGCAGCTTAGGACAGAACACAGATACGCAGTATTTT. It is translated as CASSLGQNTDTQYF.